This record looks at one T cell receptor beta chain sequence and its context. The Seattle patients, enrolled during active infection, were followed longitudinally. The data are from a study of blood T cell repertoires in COVID-19. Overall study context: Sources were T cells, B-cell-depleted T cells, or PBMCs; the material itself was cDNA or gDNA.

Looked up from germline, CDR1 is SGDLS and CDR2 is YYNGEE. V lost 1 base and J lost 0, with 5 bases in between. The CDR3 contains 13 residues. As originally analysed: From reference gene primer amplification, estimates of nucleated cell counts were derived. Measured with immunoSEQ multiplex PCR; TCRdb has only the in-frame clones, and not every one. V and J calls and clone size are those listed in that table; D and trimming were worked out from the DNA. The sample shows around 460,000 clones, approximately 90% of them seen only once. The source of this sequence is a man aged 18 to 29 with COVID-19, enrolled during active disease. Sequencing was carried out using peripheral blood. This chain connects TRBV9 to TRBJ2-7; D unclear. The CDR3 loop reads CASSVQASYEQYF. The CDR3 DNA is TGTGCCAGCAGCGTACAGGCCTCCTACGAGCAGTACTTC.